Listed here are 32 T cell receptor beta chains from one sample, sequenced in a study of blood T cell repertoires in COVID-19. Assay used: immunoSEQ multiplex PCR; TCRdb lists only in-frame clones, some missing. The table lists under 200,000 clones, roughly 85% of them singletons. The specimen sequenced was peripheral blood. The receptors derive from a man aged 60 to 69 with active or convalescent COVID-19.

The chain uses TRBV6-1 and TRBJ2-7, with 10 bases lining up with TRBD1. Germline-derived CDR1 and CDR2 are MNHNS and SASEGT. J was trimmed by 4 bases and V by 1 base; bases with no gene match: 13. The length of the CDR3 is 18 residues. CDR3 loop: CASSEVTGGGTRAYEQYF. CDR3 in DNA: TGTGCCAGCAGTGAAGTGACAGGGGGCGGGACCCGCGCATACGAGCAGTACTTC.

This rearrangement joins TRBV6-5 to TRBJ1-1; tentative D call: TRBD1 (6 bases). Germline CDR1 and CDR2: MNHEY and SVGAGI. This CDR3 contains 14 residues. V was clipped by 8 bases and J by 2 bases, with 15 bases between them. CDR3 residues: CASQRDTLNTEAFF. CDR3 sequence (DNA): TGTGCCAGCCAAAGGGACACCCTAAACACTGAAGCTTTCTTT.

The gene calls are TRBV18 and TRBJ1-2; no clear D gene. V shed 2 bases and J shed 6 bases, with 19 bases lying between them. The CDR3 consists of 16 residues. CDR1 KGHSH and CDR2 LQKENI come from the germline V gene. CDR3 loop: CASSPFKAGSTNGYTF. DNA of the CDR3: TGTGCCAGCTCACCATTTAAAGCAGGATCGACAAATGGCTACACCTTC.

The V call is TRBV29-1, the J call TRBJ1-1; 9 bases fit TRBD1. Germline V CDR1 and CDR2: SQVTM, ANQGSEA. The CDR3 totals 13 residues. V dropped 6 bases and J dropped 4; count of bases not matched to a gene: 6. CDR3 bases: TGCAGCGTGGAACAGGGGGCGGGCACTGAAGCTTTCTTT. As protein: CSVEQGAGTEAFF.

The V gene is TRBV5-6, the J gene TRBJ2-7; D not certain. CDR3 length: 15 residues. Germline loops: CDR1 SGHDT, CDR2 YYEEEE. Trimming pared 4 bases from V and 2 bases from J, leaving 16 bases between. In DNA, the CDR3 is TGTGCCAGCAGCCCTTTAGATACAGATGCCTACGAGCAGTACTTC. This codes for CASSPLDTDAYEQYF.

V is TRBV9 and J is TRBJ2-2; unclear D gene. CDR3 length equals 16 residues. V lost 0 bases, J lost 4 bases, and 13 bases lay in between. In germline, CDR1 is SGDLS, CDR2 YYNGEE. CDR3 coding DNA: TGTGCCAGCAGCGTAGGTCGAGATTTCGGCACCGGGGAGCTGTTTTTT. It yields the protein CASSVGRDFGTGELFF.

V gene TRBV2 combines with J gene TRBJ1-3; 8 bases line up with TRBD1. Germline V gene data show CDR1 as SNHLY and CDR2 as FYNNEI. This CDR3 comprises 17 residues. The trim removed 1 base at V and 4 bases at J, leaving 9 bases unmatched. The CDR3 here is CASSEVSRGPSGNTIYF. Written as DNA, the CDR3 is TGTGCCAGCAGTGAAGTGTCCAGGGGGCCCAGCGGAAACACCATATATTTT. The complete variable domain, with remaining parts taken from reference TRBV2 and TRBJ1-3, reads EPEVTQTPSHQVTQMGQEVILRCVPISNHLYFYWYRQILGQKVEFLVSFYNNEISEKSEIFDDQFSVERPDGSNFTLKIRSTKLEDSAMYFCASSEVSRGPSGNTIYFGEGSWLTVV.

J is TRBJ2-3 and V is TRBV7-2; 13 bases match TRBD2. The CDR3 has 15 amino acids. The V gene end was trimmed by 5 bases and the J gene end by 7 bases; junction bases not matched to a gene: 6. Per germline, CDR1 SGHTA and CDR2 FQGNSA. CDR3 in DNA: TGTGCCAGCAGCGGACTAGCGGGGGAGGTGTATACGCAGTATTTT. Amino acids: CASSGLAGEVYTQYF.

This chain joins TRBV18 and TRBJ2-1; D may be TRBD2 (6 bases). CDR1 and CDR2 (germline): KGHSH, LQKENI. The V gene lost 3 bases and the J gene lost 12 bases, with 18 bases spanning the gap. The length of the CDR3 is 14 residues. CDR3 in amino acids: CASSPGGTGKRQFF. CDR3 bases: TGTGCCAGCTCACCCGGAGGGACGGGAAAACGGCAGTTCTTC.

The gene calls are TRBV6-2 or TRBV6-3 and TRBJ1-2, with D uncertain. Germline V lookup: CDR1 MNHEY, CDR2 SVGEGT. There are 15 residues in the CDR3. Between the trimmed V and J ends, which lost 4 bases and 8 bases, there was a span of 20 bases. For the CDR3, the DNA is TGTGCCAGCAGTTTACAAGCGATTGGCGTCGGGGGCTACACCTTC. This encodes CASSLQAIGVGGYTF.

The J gene is TRBJ1-3, the V gene TRBV6-5, with 10 positions matching TRBD1. V dropped 0 bases and J dropped 6; count of bases not matched to a gene: 2. Germline V CDR1 and CDR2: MNHEY, SVGAGI. This CDR3 region has 15 residues. The CDR3 nucleotides are TGTGCCAGCAGTTACTCCGGGACAGGGGCAAACACCATATATTTT. Encoded protein: CASSYSGTGANTIYF.

V gene TRBV5-5 combines with J gene TRBJ1-5, with TRBD1 identical over 7 bases. Per germline, CDR1 SGHKS and CDR2 YYEKEE (reference sequence). The CDR3 is 16 residues long. With 5 bases clipped from V and 4 bases from J, the junction kept 12 bases outside the gene matches. The CDR3, as DNA: TGTGCCAGCAGTTCGGATCCGGGACAGAGAAATCAGCCCCAGCATTTT. Its translation: CASSSDPGQRNQPQHF.

V and J are TRBV9 and TRBJ2-7; D remains ambiguous. The CDR3 covers 13 residues. V dropped 0 bases and J dropped 1 base, with 5 bases sitting between them. Germline V gives CDR1 SGDLS, CDR2 YYNGEE. CDR3 sequence: CASSVGGSYEQYF. The CDR3 coding sequence is TGTGCCAGCAGCGTAGGCGGTTCCTACGAGCAGTACTTC.

This clone was observed a single time. This sequence joins TRBV27 and TRBJ1-2, with D possibly TRBD1 on 6 matching bases. This CDR3 is 14 amino acids long. The V gene's germline CDR1 is MNHEY and CDR2 SMNVEV (reference sequence). V dropped 1 base and J dropped 6 bases, with 12 bases sitting between them. CDR3 in DNA: TGTGCCAGCAGTTTATTTCGGGGGGACAATGGCTACACCTTC. This codes for CASSLFRGDNGYTF.

This clone has just a few counts. The chain links TRBV5-1 to TRBJ1-5; 7 bases are shared with TRBD1. Looked up from germline, CDR1 is SGHRS and CDR2 is YFSETQ. V shed 0 bases, J shed 2 bases, and the junction held 2 bases outside the gene matches. The CDR3 extends over 15 amino acids. The CDR3 spells CASSLEGTGNQPQHF. CDR3 nucleotides: TGCGCCAGCAGCTTGGAGGGGACAGGCAATCAGCCCCAGCATTTT.

The chain carries TRBV4-2 and TRBJ2-3; 11 bases map to TRBD2. Germline-derived CDR1 and CDR2 are LGHNA and YNFKEQ. This CDR3 comprises 18 residues. Trimming cost V 0 bases and J 3 bases; bases outside gene matches: 8. The CDR3, as DNA: TGTGCCAGCAGCCAAGACCTCGGGACTAGCGGTAAGACAGATACGCAGTATTTT. Amino acids: CASSQDLGTSGKTDTQYF.

In this sample, this clone turned up once. The chain links TRBV3-1 (or the pseudogene TRBV3-2) to TRBJ2-4; perhaps TRBD1 as D (5 bases). Germline V gene sequence: CDR1 LGHDT, CDR2 YNNKEL (reference sequence). Trimming stripped 0 bases from V and 3 bases from J, with 15 bases between. This CDR3 has 17 residues. Here the CDR3 reads CASSQDKGASGKNIQYF. CDR3 sequence (DNA): TGTGCCAGCAGCCAAGATAAAGGGGCCTCAGGCAAAAACATTCAGTACTTC.

The chain uses TRBV24-1 and TRBJ2-1, with 12 bases fitting TRBD2. The V segment lost 5 bases and the J segment 9 bases; nucleotides outside the gene matches: 10. Per the germline V gene, CDR1 is KGHDR and CDR2 is SFDVKD. This CDR3 comprises 16 residues. Written as DNA, the CDR3 is TGTGCCACCAGTGCCATGGCGACTAGCGGGGGCGTTGAGCAGTTCTTC. Protein sequence: CATSAMATSGGVEQFF.

The chain has TRBV6-4 and TRBJ2-3; 8 bases map to TRBD2. This CDR3 contains 16 residues. V shed 4 bases and J 4 bases; nucleotides not matched to a gene: 10. The germline gives CDR1 MRHNA, CDR2 SNTAGT. This chain's CDR3 is CASSVDGGANADTQYF. In DNA, the CDR3 is TGTGCCAGCAGTGTTGACGGGGGGGCCAACGCAGATACGCAGTATTTT.

V usage is TRBV6-1 and J usage is TRBJ2-1; D call uncertain. Germline loops: CDR1 MNHNS, CDR2 SASEGT. Trimming removed 3 bases from V and 4 bases from J, with 13 bases in between. The length of the CDR3 is 15 residues. The CDR3 nucleotides are TGTGCCAGCAGTGAGTCGGTTCGAGGATACAATGAGCAGTTCTTC. Protein sequence: CASSESVRGYNEQFF.

The chain employs TRBV7-3 and TRBJ2-5, with TRBD2 identical over 16 bases. Per the germline V gene, CDR1 is SGHTA and CDR2 is FQGTGA. Trimming removed 5 bases from V and 7 bases from J; junction bases left unmatched: 4. The CDR3 spans 15 residues. The CDR3, as DNA: TGTGCCAGCAGCACCGGGACTAGCGGGGGGGCGACCCAGTACTTC. Protein product: CASSTGTSGGATQYF. Using reference TRBV7-3 and TRBJ2-5 for the parts outside the CDR3, the full variable domain is GAGVSQTPSNKVTEKGKYVELRCDPISGHTALYWYRQSLGQGPEFLIYFQGTGAADDSGLPNDRFFAVRPEGSVSTLKIQRTERGDSAVYLCASSTGTSGGATQYFGPGTRLLVL.

The gene calls are TRBV2 and TRBJ2-1; no clear D gene. The CDR3 contains 13 residues. V dropped 5 bases and J dropped 10 bases, with 15 bases sitting between them. The germline gives CDR1 SNHLY, CDR2 FYNNEI. The CDR3 nucleotides are TGTGCCAGCAGTAAAGGAGACACTCGGGAGCAGTTCTTC. Encoded protein: CASSKGDTREQFF.

This chain connects TRBV30 to TRBJ2-3; 7 bases agree with TRBD1. Germline V gene data show CDR1 as GTSNPN and CDR2 as SVGIG (reference sequence). J gave up 2 bases and V 1 base, and 6 bases lay outside the gene matches. The CDR3 loop spans 15 amino acids. The CDR3 region has the DNA TGTGCCTGGAGTGGTCACAGGGGTTACACAGATACGCAGTATTTT. This translates into CAWSGHRGYTDTQYF.

V is TRBV2 and J is TRBJ1-1, with TRBD1 as a possible D gene (5 bases). CDR3 length: 14 residues. The V and J ends lost 4 bases and 1 base respectively, with 10 bases between them. The V gene's germline CDR1 is SNHLY and CDR2 FYNNEI. The CDR3: CASSVQAGNTEAFF. The CDR3 DNA reads TGTGCCAGCAGTGTACAGGCAGGGAACACTGAAGCTTTCTTT.

The CDR3 loop is CASSASTGGSNYGYTF. CDR3 bases: TGTGCCAGCAGCGCCTCGACAGGGGGGTCTAACTATGGCTACACCTTC. The chain recombines TRBV11-2 with TRBJ1-2, with 9 bases that match TRBD1. From germline, CDR1 is SGHAT and CDR2 FQNNGV. This CDR3 comprises 16 residues. Losses at the gene ends were 5 bases for V and 0 bases for J; bases not matched to a gene: 7. Full variable domain (missing parts from reference TRBV11-2 and TRBJ1-2): EAGVAQSPRYKIIEKRQSVAFWCNPISGHATLYWYQQILGQGPKLLIQFQNNGVVDDSQLPKDRFSAERLKGVDSTLKIQPAKLEDSAVYLCASSASTGGSNYGYTFGSGTRLTVV.

The rearrangement links TRBV7-9 to TRBJ2-1; the D is unclear. The CDR3 length is 13 residues. The V end was cut by 2 bases, the J end by 9 bases, with 11 bases between. Germline loops: CDR1 SEHNR, CDR2 FQNEAQ (reference sequence). The CDR3 DNA reads as TGTGCCAGCAGCTTACTCCTAACGCTTGAGCAGTTCTTC. Amino acids: CASSLLLTLEQFF.

The rearrangement uses TRBV24-1 and TRBJ2-2; 9 bases map to TRBD1. Germline CDR1 reads KGHDR; CDR2 reads SFDVKD. This CDR3 region has 15 residues. V lost 4 bases and J lost 7; bases outside the gene matches: 6. Here the CDR3 DNA reads TGTGCCACCAGTGACCCAGGACAGGGGATCGGGGAGCTGTTTTTT. Protein sequence: CATSDPGQGIGELFF.

This clone was recorded once. One base away lies a much larger clone, so this may be a sequencing read error. The chain carries TRBV7-2 and TRBJ1-1; D is possibly TRBD1 (5 bases). CDR3 length: 13 residues. Germline assignment: CDR1 SGHTA and CDR2 FQGNSA. Trimming took 5 bases from V and 1 from J, leaving 8 bases between them. In DNA form, the CDR3 reads TGTGCCAGCAGCCAAGACAGGAACACTGAAGCTTTCTTT. Translating it yields CASSQDRNTEAFF.

The chain combines TRBV27 with TRBJ1-2; D perhaps matches TRBD1 (6 bases). V was trimmed by 5 bases and J by 4 bases, leaving 20 bases between them. This CDR3 has 16 amino acids. From germline, CDR1 is MNHEY and CDR2 SMNVEV (reference sequence). The CDR3 bases are TGTGCCAGCAGTCCTTCCGGGGGGGGGCCTGGCTATGGCTACACCTTC. This sequence encodes CASSPSGGGPGYGYTF.

In this sample, this clone turned up once. This chain connects TRBV3-1 (or the pseudogene TRBV3-2) to TRBJ1-5; D might be TRBD1 (5 bases). CDR1 LGHDT and CDR2 YNNKEL come from the germline V gene (reference sequence). V gave up 1 base and J gave up 6 bases, with 16 bases separating them. The CDR3 is 16 amino acids. The CDR3 region has the DNA TGTGCCAGCAGCCAAGGAGGACACCTAAGGGGTCAGCCCCAGCATTTT. It specifies CASSQGGHLRGQPQHF.

V gene TRBV6-1 combines with J gene TRBJ1-4; 9 nucleotides agree with TRBD1. Germline lookup yields CDR1 MNHNS and CDR2 SASEGT. The CDR3 is made up of 14 amino acids. The J segment lost 10 bases and the V segment lost 3 bases, leaving 6 bases of the junction unmatched. The CDR3 loop reads CASSDTGGDGKLFF. DNA for the CDR3: TGTGCCAGCAGTGACACAGGGGGCGACGGAAAACTGTTTTTT.

The chain is built from TRBV6-1 and TRBJ2-6; possible D gene TRBD2, 5 bases. The CDR3 loop spans 16 amino acids. The V end was cut by 2 bases, the J end by 0 bases, with 8 bases between. Germline CDR1 MNHNS, CDR2 SASEGT. The DNA of the CDR3 is TGTGCCAGCAGTGAATGGAGGTCCTCTGGGGCCAACGTCCTGACTTTC. It is translated as CASSEWRSSGANVLTF.